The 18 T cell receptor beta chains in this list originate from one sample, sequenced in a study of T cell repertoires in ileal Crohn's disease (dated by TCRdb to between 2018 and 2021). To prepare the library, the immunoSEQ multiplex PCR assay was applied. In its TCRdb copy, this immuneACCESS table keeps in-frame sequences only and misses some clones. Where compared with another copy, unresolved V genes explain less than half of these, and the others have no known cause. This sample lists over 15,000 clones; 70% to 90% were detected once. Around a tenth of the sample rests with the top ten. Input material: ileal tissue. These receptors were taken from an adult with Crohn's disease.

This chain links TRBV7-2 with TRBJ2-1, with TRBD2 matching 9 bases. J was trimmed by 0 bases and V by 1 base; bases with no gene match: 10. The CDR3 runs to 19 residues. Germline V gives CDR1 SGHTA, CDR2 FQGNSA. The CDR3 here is CASSLGPSGGPLSYNEQFF. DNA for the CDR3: TGTGCCAGCAGCTTAGGACCCAGCGGGGGGCCCCTCTCCTACAATGAGCAGTTCTTC.

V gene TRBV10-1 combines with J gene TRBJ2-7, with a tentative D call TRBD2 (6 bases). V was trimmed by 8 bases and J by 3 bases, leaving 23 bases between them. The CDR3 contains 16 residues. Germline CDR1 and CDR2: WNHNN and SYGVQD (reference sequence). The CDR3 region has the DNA TGCGCCAGCCCTAAATTACCCGGGAGACCCGGCTACGAGCAGTACTTC. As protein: CASPKLPGRPGYEQYF.

In nucleotides, the CDR3 is TGTGCCAGCAGTCCCCAGCGCAGCAGTGAAGCTTTCTTT. Its protein product is CASSPQRSSEAFF. The chain carries TRBV11-2 and TRBJ1-1; D call uncertain. The CDR3 loop spans 13 amino acids. Trimming pared 6 bases from V and 7 bases from J, leaving 15 bases between. Germline V gives CDR1 SGHAT, CDR2 FQNNGV.

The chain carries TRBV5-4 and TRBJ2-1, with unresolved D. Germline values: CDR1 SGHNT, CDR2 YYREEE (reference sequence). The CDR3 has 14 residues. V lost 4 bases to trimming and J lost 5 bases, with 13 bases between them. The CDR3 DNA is TGTGCCAGCAGCCCGGAGCGAACTGACAATGAGCAGTTCTTC. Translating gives CASSPERTDNEQFF.

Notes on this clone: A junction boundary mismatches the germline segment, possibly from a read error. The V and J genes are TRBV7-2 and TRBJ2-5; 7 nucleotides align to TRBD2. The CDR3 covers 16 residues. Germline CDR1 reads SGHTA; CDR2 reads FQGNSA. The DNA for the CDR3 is TGTGCCAGCAGCTTAGTATCCCTAGCGGTGAAAGAGGCCCAGTACTTC. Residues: CASSLVSLAVKEAQYF.

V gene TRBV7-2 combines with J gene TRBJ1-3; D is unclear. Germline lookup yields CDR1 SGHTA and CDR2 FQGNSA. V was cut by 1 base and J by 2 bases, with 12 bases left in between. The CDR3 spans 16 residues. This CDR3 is CASSLDSGWTGNTIYF. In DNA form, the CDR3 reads TGTGCCAGCAGCTTAGATAGCGGGTGGACTGGAAACACCATATATTTT.

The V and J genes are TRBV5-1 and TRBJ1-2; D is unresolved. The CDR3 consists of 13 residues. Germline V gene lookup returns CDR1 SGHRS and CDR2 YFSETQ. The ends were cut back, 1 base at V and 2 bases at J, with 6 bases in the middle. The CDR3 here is CASSLYANYGYTF. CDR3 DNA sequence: TGCGCCAGCAGCTTGTACGCGAACTATGGCTACACCTTC. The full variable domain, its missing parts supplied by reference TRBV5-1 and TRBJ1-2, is KAGVTQTPRYLIKTRGQQVTLSCSPISGHRSVSWYQQTPGQGLQFLFEYFSETQRNKGNFPGRFSGRQFSNSRSEMNVSTLELGDSALYLCASSLYANYGYTFGSGTRLTVV.

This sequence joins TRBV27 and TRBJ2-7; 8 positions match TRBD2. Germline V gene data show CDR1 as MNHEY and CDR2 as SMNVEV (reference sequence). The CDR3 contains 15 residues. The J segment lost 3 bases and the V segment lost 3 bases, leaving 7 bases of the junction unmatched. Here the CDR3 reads CASSFPGGGLYEQYF. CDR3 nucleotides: TGTGCCAGCAGTTTCCCCGGGGGGGGGCTCTACGAGCAGTACTTC.

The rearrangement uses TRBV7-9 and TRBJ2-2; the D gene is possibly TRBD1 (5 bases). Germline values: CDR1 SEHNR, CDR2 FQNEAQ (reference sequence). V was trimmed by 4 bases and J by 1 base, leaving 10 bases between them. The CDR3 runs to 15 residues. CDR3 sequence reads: CASSSFDRNTGELFF. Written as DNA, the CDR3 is TGTGCCAGCAGCTCCTTTGACAGGAACACCGGGGAGCTGTTTTTT.

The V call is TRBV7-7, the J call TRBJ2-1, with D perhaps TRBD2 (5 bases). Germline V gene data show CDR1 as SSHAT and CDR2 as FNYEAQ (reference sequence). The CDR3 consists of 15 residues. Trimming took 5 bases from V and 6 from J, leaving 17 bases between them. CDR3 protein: CASSPARESANEQFF. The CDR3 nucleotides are TGTGCCAGCAGCCCGGCACGGGAAAGTGCCAATGAGCAGTTCTTC.

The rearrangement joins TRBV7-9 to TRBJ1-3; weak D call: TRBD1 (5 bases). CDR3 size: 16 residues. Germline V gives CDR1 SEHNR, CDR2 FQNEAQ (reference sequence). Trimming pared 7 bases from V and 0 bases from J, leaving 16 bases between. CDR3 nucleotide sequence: TGTGCCAGCATCCAGTGGGGCACCAGCTCTGGAAACACCATATATTTT. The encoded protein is CASIQWGTSSGNTIYF.

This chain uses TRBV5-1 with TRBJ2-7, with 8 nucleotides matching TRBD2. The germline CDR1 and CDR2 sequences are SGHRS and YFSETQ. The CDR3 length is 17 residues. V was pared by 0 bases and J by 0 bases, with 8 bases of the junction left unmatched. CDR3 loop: CASSLVAGGRSSYEQYF. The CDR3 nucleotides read TGCGCCAGCAGCTTGGTTGCGGGGGGCCGAAGCTCCTACGAGCAGTACTTC.

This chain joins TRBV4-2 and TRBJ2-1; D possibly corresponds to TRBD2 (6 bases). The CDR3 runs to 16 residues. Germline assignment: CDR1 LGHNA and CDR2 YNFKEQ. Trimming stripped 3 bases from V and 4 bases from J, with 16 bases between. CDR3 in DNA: TGTGCCAGCAGCCATCTGGTGGGGGGAGCTTACAATGAGCAGTTCTTC. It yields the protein CASSHLVGGAYNEQFF.

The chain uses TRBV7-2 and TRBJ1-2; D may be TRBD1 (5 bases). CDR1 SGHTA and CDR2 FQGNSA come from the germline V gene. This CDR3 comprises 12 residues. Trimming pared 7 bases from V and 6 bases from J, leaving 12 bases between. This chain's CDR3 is CASNQGGHGYTF. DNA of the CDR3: TGTGCCAGCAACCAGGGAGGTCATGGCTACACCTTC. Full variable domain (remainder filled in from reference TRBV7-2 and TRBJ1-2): GAGVSQSPSNKVTEKGKDVELRCDPISGHTALYWYRQSLGQGLEFLIYFQGNSAPDKSGLPSDRFSAERTGGSVSTLTIQRTQQEDSAVYLCASNQGGHGYTFGSGTRLTVV.

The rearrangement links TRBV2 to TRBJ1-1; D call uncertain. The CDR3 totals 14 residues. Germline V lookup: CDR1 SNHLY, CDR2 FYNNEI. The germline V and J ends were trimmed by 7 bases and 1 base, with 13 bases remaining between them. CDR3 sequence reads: CASTPREGNTEAFF. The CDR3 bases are TGTGCCAGCACCCCTAGAGAAGGGAACACTGAAGCTTTCTTT.

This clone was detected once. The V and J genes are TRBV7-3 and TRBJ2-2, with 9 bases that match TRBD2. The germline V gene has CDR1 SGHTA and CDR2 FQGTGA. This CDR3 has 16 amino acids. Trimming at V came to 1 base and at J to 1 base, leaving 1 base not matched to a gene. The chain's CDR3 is CASSLNSGGNTGELFF. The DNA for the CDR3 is TGTGCCAGCAGCTTAAATAGCGGGGGGAACACCGGGGAGCTGTTTTTT.

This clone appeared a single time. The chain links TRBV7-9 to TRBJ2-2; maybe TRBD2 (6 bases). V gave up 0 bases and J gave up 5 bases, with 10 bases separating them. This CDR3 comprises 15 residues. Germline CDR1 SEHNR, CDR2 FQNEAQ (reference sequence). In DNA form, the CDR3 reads TGTGCCAGCAGCTTAGCTCGGGGGATTACCGGGGAGCTGTTTTTT. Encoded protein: CASSLARGITGELFF.

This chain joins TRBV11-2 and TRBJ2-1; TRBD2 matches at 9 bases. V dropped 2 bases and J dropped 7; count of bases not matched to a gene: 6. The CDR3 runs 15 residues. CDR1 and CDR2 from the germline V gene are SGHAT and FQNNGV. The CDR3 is CASSLQAGGHNEQFF. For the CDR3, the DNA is TGTGCCAGCAGCTTACAAGCGGGGGGACATAATGAGCAGTTCTTC.